This T cell receptor (beta chain) appears in the sequencing data of a study of blood T cell repertoires in COVID-19. At the level of the study: Samples of COVID-19 (acute and convalescent) were obtained from the United States, Italy and Spain. PBMCs, B-cell-depleted T cells, or T cells provided the cDNA or gDNA that made up the material.

This table comes from immunoSEQ multiplex PCR, and its TCRdb copy is limited to in-frame clones, with some not included. Among around 72,000 clones listed, roughly 80% were seen once. A few counts support this clone. The TCR sequence derives from a human donor in a cohort sampled during active COVID-19. Sequenced material: peripheral blood.

The CDR3 nucleotides read TGTGCCAGTAGTATATTCGCAGATGCAACTAATGAAAAACTGTTTTTT. Residues: CASSIFADATNEKLFF. The V gene is TRBV19, the J gene TRBJ1-4, with D hard to call. The CDR3 extends over 16 amino acids. Germline-derived CDR1 and CDR2 are LNHDA and SQIVND (reference sequence). V was clipped by 2 bases and J by 0 bases, with 10 bases between them.